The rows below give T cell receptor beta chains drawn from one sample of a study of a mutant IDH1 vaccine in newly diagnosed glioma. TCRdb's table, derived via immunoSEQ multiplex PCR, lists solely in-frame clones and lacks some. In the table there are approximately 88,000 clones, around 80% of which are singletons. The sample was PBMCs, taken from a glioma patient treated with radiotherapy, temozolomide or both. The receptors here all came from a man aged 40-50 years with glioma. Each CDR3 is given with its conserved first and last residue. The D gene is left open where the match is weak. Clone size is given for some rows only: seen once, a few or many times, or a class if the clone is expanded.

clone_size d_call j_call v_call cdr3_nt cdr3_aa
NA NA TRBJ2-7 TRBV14 TGTGCCAGCAGCCAAGATACTTCGGATTATTACGAGCAGTACTTC CASSQDTSDYYEQYF
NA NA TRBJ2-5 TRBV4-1 TGCGCCAGCAGCCAAGATCCGGAGGATCAAGAGACCCAGTACTTC CASSQDPEDQETQYF
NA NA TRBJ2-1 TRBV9 TGTGCCAGCAGCGTAGATCAACGGTCCTCCTACAATGAGCAGTTCTTC CASSVDQRSSYNEQFF
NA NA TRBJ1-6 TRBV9 TGTGCCAGCAGCGTAGCGGCAGGCCATTCACCCCTCCACTTT CASSVAAGHSPLHF
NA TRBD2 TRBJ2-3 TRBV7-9 TGTGCCAGCAGCTCAGGACTAGCGGGCACAGATACGCAGTATTTT CASSSGLAGTDTQYF
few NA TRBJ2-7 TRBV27 TGTGCCAGCACCTCATTAAGGGACACATACTACGAGCAGTACTTC CASTSLRDTYYEQYF
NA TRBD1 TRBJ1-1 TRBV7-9 TGTGCCAGCAGCTTAACGGGACAGGGGGGTCCTGAAGCTTTCTTT CASSLTGQGGPEAFF
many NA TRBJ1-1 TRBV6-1 TGTGCCAGCAACCCCCTCACTGAAGCTTTCTTT CASNPLTEAFF
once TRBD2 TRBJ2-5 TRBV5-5 TGTGCCAGCAGCCGTAGCGGGGACCCTCAAGAGACCCAGTACTTC CASSRSGDPQETQYF
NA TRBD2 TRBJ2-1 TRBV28 TGTGCCAGCAGCCCTAGCGGGAGTCGGTACAATGAGCAGTTCTTC CASSPSGSRYNEQFF
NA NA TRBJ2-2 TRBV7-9 TGTGCCAGCAGCTTAGGGGTTTACACCGGGGAGCTGTTTTTT CASSLGVYTGELFF
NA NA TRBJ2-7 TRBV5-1 TGCGCCAGCAGCCCGGACGGGGGTGGCTACGAGCAGTACTTC CASSPDGGGYEQYF